The clone carrying this T cell receptor (beta chain) appeared once. Its antigen is undetermined. The source of the sample is a study of OX40 agonist ivuxolimab in advanced cancers. Looking at the study overall: The patients' treatment was ivuxolimab, an agonistic anti-OX40 (CD134) antibody. Mean age about 60 years, range 23 to 79; around 80% male.

Profiled with immunoSEQ multiplex PCR; TCRdb holds only in-frame clones, not every one. The sample yields about 79,000 clones, less than 85% seen once. Trimming shortened V by 0 bases and J by 7 bases, and 8 bases separated the two germline ends. This CDR3 has 12 amino acids. From germline, CDR1 is GTSNPN and CDR2 SVGIG (reference sequence). Study-wide results and caveats: Some nonresponders likewise displayed low normalized T-cell clonal expansion.

Sequenced here: CD4+ or CD8+ T cells sorted from blood, sampled in a trial of the OX40 agonist ivuxolimab. The V gene is TRBV30, the J gene TRBJ2-3; D gene ambiguous. The sequence was collected from an adult with an advanced solid tumor such as melanoma, head and neck, liver or kidney cancer. The CDR3 protein is CAWSVPPNTQYF. CDR3 DNA sequence: TGTGCCTGGAGTGTTCCCCCAAATACGCAGTATTTT. Together with reference TRBV30 and TRBJ2-3, the CDR3 gives the full variable domain: SQTIHQWPATLVQPVGSPLSLECTVEGTSNPNLYWYRQAAGRGLQLLFYSVGIGQISSEVPQNLSASRPQDRQFILSSKKLLLSDSGFYLCAWSVPPNTQYFGPGTRLTVL.